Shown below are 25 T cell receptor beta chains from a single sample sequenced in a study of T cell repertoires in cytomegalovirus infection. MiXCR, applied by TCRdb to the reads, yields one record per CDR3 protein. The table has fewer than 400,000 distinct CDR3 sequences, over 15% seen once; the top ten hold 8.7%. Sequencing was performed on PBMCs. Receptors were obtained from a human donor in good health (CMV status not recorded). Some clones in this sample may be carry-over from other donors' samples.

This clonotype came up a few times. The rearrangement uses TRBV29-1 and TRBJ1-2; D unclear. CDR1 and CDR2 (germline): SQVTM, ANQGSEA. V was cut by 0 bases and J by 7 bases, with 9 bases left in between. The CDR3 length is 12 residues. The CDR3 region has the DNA TGCAGCGTTGAAGAGAACCATCCTGGCTACACCTTC. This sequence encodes CSVEENHPGYTF.

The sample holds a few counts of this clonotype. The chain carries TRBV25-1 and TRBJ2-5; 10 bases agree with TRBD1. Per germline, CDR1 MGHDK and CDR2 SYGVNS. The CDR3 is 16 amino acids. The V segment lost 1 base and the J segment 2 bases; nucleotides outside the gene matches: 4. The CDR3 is CASSEWTGGEQETQYF. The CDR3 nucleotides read TGTGCCAGCAGTGAATGGACAGGGGGGGAACAAGAGACCCAGTACTTC.

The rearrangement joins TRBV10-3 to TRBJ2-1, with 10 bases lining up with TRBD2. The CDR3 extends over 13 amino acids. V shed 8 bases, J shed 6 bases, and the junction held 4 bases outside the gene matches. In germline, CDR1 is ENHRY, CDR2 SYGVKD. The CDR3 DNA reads TGTGCCATCGGGACTAGCGCCGGCAATGAGCAGTTCTTC. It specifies CAIGTSAGNEQFF.

CDR3 loop: CASRASTDTQYF. Written as DNA, the CDR3 is TGTGCCAGCAGAGCTAGCACAGATACGCAGTATTTT. The V and J genes are TRBV2 and TRBJ2-3; unclear D gene. Germline V lookup: CDR1 SNHLY, CDR2 FYNNEI. Between the trimmed V and J ends, which lost 6 bases and 0 bases, there was a span of 4 bases. CDR3 length: 12 amino acids.

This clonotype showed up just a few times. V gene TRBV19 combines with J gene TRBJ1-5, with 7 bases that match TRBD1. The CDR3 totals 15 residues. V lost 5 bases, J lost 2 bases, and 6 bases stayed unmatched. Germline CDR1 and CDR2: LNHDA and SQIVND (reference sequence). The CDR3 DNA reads TGTGCCAGTAGTGAACAGGGGTATGGCAATCAGCCCCAGCATTTT. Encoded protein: CASSEQGYGNQPQHF. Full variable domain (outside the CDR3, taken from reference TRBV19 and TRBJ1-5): DGGITQSPKYLFRKEGQNVTLSCEQNLNHDAMYWYRQDPGQGLRLIYYSQIVNDFQKGDIAEGYSVSREKKESFPLTVTSAQKNPTAFYLCASSEQGYGNQPQHFGDGTRLSIL.

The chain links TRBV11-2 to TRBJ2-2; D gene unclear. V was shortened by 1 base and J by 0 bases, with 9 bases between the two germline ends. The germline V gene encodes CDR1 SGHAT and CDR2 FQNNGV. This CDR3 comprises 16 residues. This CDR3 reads CASSLVPGANTGELFF. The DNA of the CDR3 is TGTGCCAGCAGCTTAGTGCCCGGCGCGAACACCGGGGAGCTGTTTTTT.

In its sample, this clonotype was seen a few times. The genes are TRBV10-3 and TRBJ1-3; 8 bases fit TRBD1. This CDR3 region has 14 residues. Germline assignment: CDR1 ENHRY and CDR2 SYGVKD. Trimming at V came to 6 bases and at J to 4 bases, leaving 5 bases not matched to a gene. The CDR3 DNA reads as TGTGCCATCAGCAGTGGACAGGGAGGAAACACCATATATTTT. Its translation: CAISSGQGGNTIYF.

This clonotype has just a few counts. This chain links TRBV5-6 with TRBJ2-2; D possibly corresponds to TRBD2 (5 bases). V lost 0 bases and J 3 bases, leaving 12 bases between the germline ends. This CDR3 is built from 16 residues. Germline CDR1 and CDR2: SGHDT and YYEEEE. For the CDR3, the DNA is TGTGCCAGCAGCTTGGCTCTCGGGGTCGACACCGGGGAGCTGTTTTTT. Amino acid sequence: CASSLALGVDTGELFF. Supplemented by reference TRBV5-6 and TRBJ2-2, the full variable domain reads DAGVTQSPTHLIKTRGQQVTLRCSPKSGHDTVSWYQQALGQGPQFIFQYYEEEERQRGNFPDRFSGHQFPNYSSELNVNALLLGDSALYLCASSLALGVDTGELFFGEGSRLTVL.

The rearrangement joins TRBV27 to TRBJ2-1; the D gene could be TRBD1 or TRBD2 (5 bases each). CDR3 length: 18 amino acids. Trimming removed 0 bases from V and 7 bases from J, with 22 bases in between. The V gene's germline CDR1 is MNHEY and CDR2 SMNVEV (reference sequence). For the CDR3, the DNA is TGTGCCAGCAGTTTATCCTCGTTCTGGGGACCCTTACGGAATGAGCAGTTCTTC. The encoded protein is CASSLSSFWGPLRNEQFF.

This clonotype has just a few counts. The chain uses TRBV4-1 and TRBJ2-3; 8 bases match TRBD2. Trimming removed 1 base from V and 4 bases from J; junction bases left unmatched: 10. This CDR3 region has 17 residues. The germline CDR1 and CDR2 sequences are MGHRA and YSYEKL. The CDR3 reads CASSQATRVAGPDTQYF. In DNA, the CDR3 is TGCGCCAGCAGCCAAGCAACGAGGGTAGCGGGACCAGATACGCAGTATTTT.

The DNA for the CDR3 is TGTGCCAGCAGCCAAGCACTAGCGGGAGAGACCGGGGAGCTGTTTTTT. This codes for CASSQALAGETGELFF. The V gene is TRBV3-1, the J gene TRBJ2-2; 11 nucleotides align to TRBD2. CDR3 size: 16 residues. Per germline, CDR1 LGHDT and CDR2 YNNKEL (reference sequence). The junction had 3 bases not matched to a gene; V was cut back by 1 base and J by 5 bases.

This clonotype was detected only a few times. CDR3 DNA: TGTGCCAGCAGCCCGGGTGAGGGCTACGAGCAGTACTTC. It translates to CASSPGEGYEQYF. The chain has TRBV11-2 and TRBJ2-7; TRBD2 might be the D (5 bases). The CDR3 length is 13 residues. V was pared by 5 bases and J by 3 bases, with 11 bases between. CDR1 is SGHAT and CDR2 is FQNNGV in the germline V gene.

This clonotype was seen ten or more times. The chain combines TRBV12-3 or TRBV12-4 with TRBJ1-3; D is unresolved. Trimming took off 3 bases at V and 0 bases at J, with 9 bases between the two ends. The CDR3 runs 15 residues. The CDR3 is CASSFLLVSGNTIYF. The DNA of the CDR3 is TGTGCCAGCAGTTTTCTTTTAGTCTCTGGAAACACCATATATTTT.

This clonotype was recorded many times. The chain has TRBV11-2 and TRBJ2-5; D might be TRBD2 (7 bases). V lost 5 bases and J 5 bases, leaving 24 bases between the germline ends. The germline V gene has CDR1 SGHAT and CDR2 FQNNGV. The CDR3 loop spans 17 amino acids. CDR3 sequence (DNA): TGTGCCAGCAGCCGCCTAGGGGCGGGGGCCAGTTCGGAGACCCAGTACTTC. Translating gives CASSRLGAGASSETQYF.

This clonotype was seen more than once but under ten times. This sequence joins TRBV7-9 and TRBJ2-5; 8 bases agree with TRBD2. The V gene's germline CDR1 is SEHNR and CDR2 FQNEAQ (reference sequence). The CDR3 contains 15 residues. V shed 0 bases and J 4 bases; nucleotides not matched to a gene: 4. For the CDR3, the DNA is TGTGCCAGCAGCTTAGCTAGCGGGACGATAGAGACCCAGTACTTC. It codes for CASSLASGTIETQYF. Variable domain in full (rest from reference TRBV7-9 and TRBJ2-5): DTGVSQNPRHKITKRGQNVTFRCDPISEHNRLYWYRQTLGQGPEFLTYFQNEAQLEKSRLLSDRFSAERPKGSFSTLEIQRTEQGDSAMYLCASSLASGTIETQYFGPGTRLLVL.

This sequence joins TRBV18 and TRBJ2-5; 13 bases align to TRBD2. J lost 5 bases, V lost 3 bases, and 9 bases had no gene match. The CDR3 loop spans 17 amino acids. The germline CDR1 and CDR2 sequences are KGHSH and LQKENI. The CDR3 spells CASSPTSGGPRRETQYF. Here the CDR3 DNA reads TGTGCCAGCTCACCGACTAGCGGGGGGCCCCGCCGGGAGACCCAGTACTTC.

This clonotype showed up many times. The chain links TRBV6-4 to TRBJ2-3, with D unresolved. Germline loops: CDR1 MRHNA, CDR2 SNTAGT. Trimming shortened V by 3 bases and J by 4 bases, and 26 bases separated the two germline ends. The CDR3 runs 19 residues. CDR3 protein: CASSEAGLGSSIGADTQYF. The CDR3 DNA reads TGTGCCAGCAGTGAAGCTGGGCTGGGGTCCTCTATTGGAGCAGATACGCAGTATTTT.

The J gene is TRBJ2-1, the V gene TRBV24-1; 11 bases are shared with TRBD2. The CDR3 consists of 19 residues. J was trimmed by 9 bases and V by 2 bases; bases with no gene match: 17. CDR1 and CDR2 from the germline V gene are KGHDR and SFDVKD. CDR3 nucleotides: TGTGCCACCAGTGATTCGAACCCACTGACTAGCGGGAAAGTAAGTGAGCAGTTCTTC. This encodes CATSDSNPLTSGKVSEQFF.

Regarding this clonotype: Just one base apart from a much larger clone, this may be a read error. CDR3 nucleotide sequence: TGTGTCAGCAGCTGGAGGCTAGCGGGGAACAATGAGCAGTTCTTC. Protein: CVSSWRLAGNNEQFF. This rearrangement joins TRBV7-2 to TRBJ2-1; 9 positions agree with TRBD2. CDR1 is SGHTA, CDR2 FQGNSA, per germline. CDR3 size: 15 residues.

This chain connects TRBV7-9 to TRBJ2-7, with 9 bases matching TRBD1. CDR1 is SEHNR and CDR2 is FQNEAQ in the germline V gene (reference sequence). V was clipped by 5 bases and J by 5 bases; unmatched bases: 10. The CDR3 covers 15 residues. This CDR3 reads CASSQPGTGFDEQYF. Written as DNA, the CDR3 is TGTGCCAGCAGCCAACCCGGGACAGGGTTCGACGAGCAGTACTTC.

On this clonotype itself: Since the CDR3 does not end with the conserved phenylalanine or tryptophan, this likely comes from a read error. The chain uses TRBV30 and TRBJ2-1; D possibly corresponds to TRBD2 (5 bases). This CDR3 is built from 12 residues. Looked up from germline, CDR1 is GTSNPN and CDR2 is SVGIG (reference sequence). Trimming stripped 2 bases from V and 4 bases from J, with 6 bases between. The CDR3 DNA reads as TGTGCCTGGAGTACGGGATACAATGAGCAGTTCATC. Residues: CAWSTGYNEQFI.

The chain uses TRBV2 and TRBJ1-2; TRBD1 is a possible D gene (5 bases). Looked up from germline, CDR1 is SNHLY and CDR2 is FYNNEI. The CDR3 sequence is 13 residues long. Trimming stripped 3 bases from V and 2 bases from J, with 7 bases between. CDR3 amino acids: CASSETANYGYTF. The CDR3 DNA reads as TGTGCCAGCAGTGAGACAGCCAACTATGGCTACACCTTC.

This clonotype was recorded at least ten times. Written as DNA, the CDR3 is TGTGCCACCAGCAGGGAGACAGGGGGCACCTACGAGCAGTACTTC. It encodes CATSRETGGTYEQYF. This chain joins TRBV15 and TRBJ2-7; 10 bases map to TRBD1. V dropped 3 bases and J dropped 2; count of bases not matched to a gene: 4. CDR3 length: 15 residues. Germline CDR1 and CDR2: LNHNV and YYDKDF (reference sequence).

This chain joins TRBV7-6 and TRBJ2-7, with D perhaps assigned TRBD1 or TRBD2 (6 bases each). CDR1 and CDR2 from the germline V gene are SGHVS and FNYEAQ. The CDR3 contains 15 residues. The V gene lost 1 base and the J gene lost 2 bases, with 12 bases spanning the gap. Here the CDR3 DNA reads TGTGCCAGCAGCTTAGGGCGGGACATTACCTACGAGCAGTACTTC. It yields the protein CASSLGRDITYEQYF. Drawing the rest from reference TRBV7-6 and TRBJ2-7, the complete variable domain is GAGVSQSPRYKVTKRGQDVALRCDPISGHVSLYWYRQALGQGPEFLTYFNYEAQQDKSGLPNDRFSAERPEGSISTLTIQRTEQRDSAMYRCASSLGRDITYEQYFGPGTRLTVT.

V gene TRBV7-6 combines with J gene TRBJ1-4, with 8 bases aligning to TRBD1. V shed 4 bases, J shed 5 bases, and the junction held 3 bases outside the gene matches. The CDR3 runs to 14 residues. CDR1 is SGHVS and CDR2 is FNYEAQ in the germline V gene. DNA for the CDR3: TGTGCCAGCAGCTGGGGGACAGGCAATGAAAAACTGTTTTTT. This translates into CASSWGTGNEKLFF.